The rows below give T cell receptor beta chains drawn from one sample of a study of OX40 agonist ivuxolimab in advanced cancers. The repertoire was sequenced with immunoSEQ multiplex PCR; TCRdb's copy has only in-frame clones and lacks some. The sample has 71,000 or so clones; about 81% are singletons. Material: CD4+ or CD8+ T cells sorted from blood, obtained in a trial of the OX40 agonist ivuxolimab. These receptors were obtained from an adult with an advanced solid tumor such as melanoma, head and neck, liver or kidney cancer. Each CDR3 is given with its conserved first and last residue. D genes are given only for firm matches. Rows may omit the clone size; those that give it use once, few, many or a size class.

d_call	clone_size	j_call	v_call	cdr3_aa	cdr3_nt
NA	NA	TRBJ1-4	TRBV29-1	CSVDSGSTNEKLFF	TGCAGCGTTGACAGTGGGAGCACTAATGAAAAACTGTTTTTT
TRBD2	NA	TRBJ2-4	TRBV12-5	CASGLILAGGNIQYF	TGTGCTAGTGGTTTGATCCTAGCGGGAGGAAACATTCAGTACTTC
NA	NA	TRBJ1-2	TRBV9	CASSVEGRANYGYTF	TGTGCCAGCAGCGTAGAGGGCAGGGCCAACTATGGCTACACCTTC
NA	NA	TRBJ1-5	TRBV19	CASKSRDTLVNQPQHF	TGTGCCAGCAAATCTCGGGACACCCTAGTCAATCAGCCCCAGCATTTT
TRBD1	NA	TRBJ2-2	TRBV11-3	CASSSSRGPTGELFF	TGTGCCAGCAGCTCTAGCAGGGGGCCTACCGGGGAGCTGTTTTTT
NA	NA	TRBJ2-7	TRBV18	CASSPPAVGSAYEQYF	TGTGCCAGCTCACCACCGGCAGTGGGCAGCGCCTACGAGCAGTACTTC
TRBD2	NA	TRBJ2-7	TRBV19	CASSIKTSGMQYF	TGTGCCAGTAGTATAAAGACTAGCGGGATGCAGTACTTC
NA	once	TRBJ1-2	TRBV19	CASSIGQLLNYGYTF	TGTGCCAGTAGTATAGGACAGCTTCTTAACTATGGCTACACCTTC
NA	NA	TRBJ1-1	TRBV19	CASRGNPTEAFF	TGTGCCAGTAGGGGCAACCCTACTGAAGCTTTCTTT
NA	NA	TRBJ1-6	TRBV6-6	CASRPEAYSPLHF	TGTGCCAGCCGACCGGAGGCTTATTCACCCCTCCACTTT
NA	NA	TRBJ2-7	TRBV4-3	CASSRQVGQASSYEQYF	TGCGCCAGCAGCCGCCAGGTGGGGCAGGCGAGCTCCTACGAGCAGTACTTC
NA	NA	TRBJ2-1	TRBV9	CASSVVGEQFF	TGTGCCAGCAGCGTAGTTGGTGAGCAGTTCTTC
TRBD1	NA	TRBJ1-1	TRBV10-3	CAISLGQEEAFF	TGTGCCATCAGTTTGGGACAGGAAGAAGCTTTCTTT
TRBD1	NA	TRBJ1-4	TRBV4-2	CASSRGGQSTTNEKLFF	TGTGCCAGCTCCAGGGGGGGACAGTCCACAACTAATGAAAAACTGTTTTTT
NA	NA	TRBJ1-3	TRBV7-3	CASSTTGNTIYF	TGTGCCAGCAGCACCACAGGAAACACCATATATTTT
NA	NA	TRBJ1-3	TRBV2	CASTRVSGNTIYF	TGTGCCAGCACTCGGGTCTCTGGAAACACCATATATTTT
TRBD2	NA	TRBJ2-1	TRBV5-4	CASSAGTSGGEQFF	TGTGCCAGCAGCGCTGGGACTAGCGGGGGTGAGCAGTTCTTC
NA	once	TRBJ1-3	TRBV18	CASPSSGNTIYF	TGTGCCAGCCCTTCCTCTGGAAACACCATATATTTT
NA	NA	TRBJ2-5	TRBV10-3	CAISDRDQETQYF	TGTGCCATCAGTGACAGGGACCAAGAGACCCAGTACTTC
NA	NA	TRBJ2-3	TRBV5-1	CASSQLESTDTQYF	TGCGCCAGCAGCCAACTAGAATCCACAGATACGCAGTATTTT
NA	once	TRBJ1-2	TRBV18	CASSLDRTPYGYTF	TGTGCCAGCTCACTAGACAGAACCCCCTATGGCTACACCTTC
NA	NA	TRBJ2-7	TRBV9	CASSFSEGEQYF	TGTGCCAGCAGCTTTAGCGAGGGGGAGCAGTACTTC
TRBD1	NA	TRBJ1-2	TRBV27	CASSSHGQGGNYGYTF	TGTGCCAGCAGTTCCCATGGACAGGGGGGAAACTATGGCTACACCTTC
TRBD1	NA	TRBJ1-2	TRBV6-1	CASSVDRVYSGYTF	TGTGCCAGCAGTGTGGACAGGGTATATTCCGGCTACACCTTC
TRBD1	NA	TRBJ2-5	TRBV29-1	CSVGLGTGQETQYF	TGCAGCGTTGGACTCGGGACAGGACAAGAGACCCAGTACTTC
NA	NA	TRBJ2-7	TRBV4-1	CASSQVDGRDYEQYF	TGCGCCAGCAGCCAAGTCGACGGCCGAGACTACGAGCAGTACTTC
NA	NA	TRBJ2-7	TRBV19	CASSTKGGYEQYF	TGTGCCAGTAGTACCAAAGGGGGATACGAGCAGTACTTC
NA	NA	TRBJ2-7	TRBV7-8	CASSLYYSYEQYF	TGTGCCAGCAGCCTATACTATTCCTACGAGCAGTACTTC
NA	NA	TRBJ1-2	TRBV19	CASSIDGELYGYTF	TGTGCCAGTAGTATTGACGGTGAACTCTATGGCTACACCTTC
TRBD1	NA	TRBJ2-1	TRBV7-2	CASSLKTGATFNEQFF	TGTGCCAGCAGCCTAAAGACAGGGGCCACTTTCAATGAGCAGTTCTTC
TRBD1	NA	TRBJ2-2	TRBV10-3	CAISDSEGAGELFF	TGTGCCATCAGTGACTCTGAGGGGGCAGGGGAGCTGTTTTTT
NA	NA	TRBJ2-2	TRBV14	CASSQGGIGELFF	TGTGCCAGCAGCCAAGGCGGGATCGGGGAGCTGTTTTTT
NA	NA	TRBJ1-1	TRBV19	CASSILGVSGNTEAFF	TGTGCCAGTAGTATCCTCGGGGTTTCGGGGAACACTGAAGCTTTCTTT
NA	NA	TRBJ2-1	TRBV5-1	CASSFVGEGEQFF	TGCGCCAGCAGCTTCGTGGGAGAGGGTGAGCAGTTCTTC
NA	once	TRBJ1-2	TRBV19	CASNPMAGPNYGYTF	TGTGCCAGTAATCCTATGGCAGGCCCTAACTATGGCTACACCTTC
NA	NA	TRBJ2-5	TRBV12-5	CASETGRLIQETQYF	TGTGCTAGTGAGACAGGACGGCTGATCCAAGAGACCCAGTACTTC
NA	NA	TRBJ2-5	TRBV4-1	CASSQDRQTALETQYF	TGCGCCAGCAGCCAAGATCGACAGACAGCGCTGGAGACCCAGTACTTC
NA	once	TRBJ1-2	TRBV7-2	CASSLVGDNGYTF	TGTGCCAGCAGCTTGGTAGGGGATAATGGCTACACCTTC
TRBD1	NA	TRBJ1-3	TRBV28	CASSPGTDSNTIYF	TGTGCCAGCAGCCCAGGGACAGATAGTAACACCATATATTTT
TRBD1	few	TRBJ1-2	TRBV5-4	CASSGQGRYGYTF	TGTGCCAGCTCGGGACAGGGACGATATGGCTACACCTTC
NA	NA	TRBJ1-1	TRBV4-3	CASSQGVQGPEAFF	TGCGCCAGCAGCCAAGGGGTACAAGGGCCGGAAGCTTTCTTT
TRBD1	NA	TRBJ1-1	TRBV30	CAWSPQGSRNTEAFF	TGTGCCTGGAGCCCACAGGGGTCGAGGAACACTGAAGCTTTCTTT
NA	few	TRBJ2-5	TRBV5-4	CASSDTSPRGTQYF	TGTGCCAGCAGCGACACATCCCCCAGGGGGACCCAGTACTTC
NA	NA	TRBJ1-1	TRBV10-2	CASRRGGRPDTEAFF	TGCGCCAGCAGAAGAGGAGGGAGACCCGACACTGAAGCTTTCTTT
NA	NA	TRBJ2-5	TRBV5-4	CASSLAQEQETQYF	TGTGCCAGCAGCTTGGCACAGGAACAAGAGACCCAGTACTTC
NA	once	TRBJ2-6	TRBV6-6	CASSHPSSGANVLTF	TGTGCCAGCAGCCACCCATCATCTGGGGCCAACGTCCTGACTTTC
NA	NA	TRBJ1-1	TRBV27	CASSLIGREIRAFF	TGTGCCAGCAGTTTAATCGGCAGGGAAATTCGAGCTTTCTTT
TRBD1	NA	TRBJ1-1	TRBV9	CASSFGQGNTEAFF	TGTGCCAGCAGCTTCGGACAGGGGAACACTGAAGCTTTCTTT
TRBD2	NA	TRBJ2-2	TRBV5-1	CASSLAGLGSSGELFF	TGCGCCAGCAGCCTAGCGGGTTTGGGTTCGTCCGGGGAGCTGTTTTTT
NA	NA	TRBJ1-1	TRBV7-2	CASSLVSGVSEAFF	TGTGCCAGCAGCTTAGTGTCAGGGGTTAGTGAAGCTTTCTTT
NA	NA	TRBJ1-4	TRBV30	CAWSVRGGEEKLFF	TGTGCCTGGAGTGTACGGGGGGGTGAGGAAAAACTGTTTTTT
TRBD1	NA	TRBJ1-1	TRBV18	CASSPSRGRQTEAFF	TGTGCCAGCTCACCCAGCAGGGGGCGTCAGACTGAAGCTTTCTTT
TRBD2	few	TRBJ2-5	TRBV4-3	CASSQDVAGAGETQYF	TGCGCCAGCAGCCAAGATGTCGCGGGAGCTGGAGAGACCCAGTACTTC
NA	NA	TRBJ1-2	TRBV5-6	CASSLNHYGYTF	TGTGCCAGCAGCCTTAACCACTATGGCTACACCTTC